The sequence of this TCR beta chain was determined in a study of graft-versus-host responses after intestinal transplantation (dated by TCRdb to the early 2020s). Regarding the research as a whole: The transplants that recipients received were multivisceral, liver-intestinal, or isolated intestinal. Every recipient was given anti-thymocyte globulin induction, followed by about 3 years of maintenance tacrolimus and steroids. Graft-versus-host and host-versus-graft alloreactive T cell clones were tracked in the graft, circulation and bone marrow after intestinal transplantation using bulk TCR-beta CDR3 sequencing. To identify alloreactive clones, pre-transplant mixed lymphocyte reaction products were sequenced and then compared with unstimulated pre-transplant donor and recipient T cells. The cohort enrolled around 23 intestinal transplant recipients including one retransplant, and a few patients lacking pretransplant specimens were excluded. Donor T cell macrochimerism was defined as a peak of at least 4% donor T cells among recipient peripheral blood mononuclear cells. Instead of going to the commercial service, samples from three later patients were sequenced in-house on an Illumina MiSeq and processed with MiXCR.

Broader findings and caveats from the paper: Conclusions were limited by the relatively low number and heterogeneity of intestinal transplant patients. Early after transplant, declines in HvG clones were associated with peak levels of circulating GvH clones. GvH clones were detected in recipient bone marrow, and some appeared earlier in ileal mucosa or blood, consistent with an intestinal mucosal origin. Patients with donor T cell macrochimerism had high GvH to HvG T cell clonal ratios in their allografts.

To prepare the library, the immunoSEQ multiplex PCR assay was applied. In most patients, genomic DNA was isolated using the Qiagen DNeasy Blood and Tissue Kit and sent frozen to Adaptive Biotechnologies for TCR sequencing. Adaptive Biotechnologies carried out high-throughput TCR-beta CDR3 sequencing of genomic DNA for most patients. On the study's bioinformatics: TCR sequencing data were retrieved from Adaptive's ImmunoSEQ software for 15 to 20 patients, whereas a few other patients were processed with MiXCR and VDJtools. To correct CD4 versus CD8 sorting errors, sequences present in both subsets at a frequency ratio below 5:1 were removed. Because the origin of CDR3 nucleotide sequences shared between donor and recipient could not be assigned, those sequences were removed. Alloreactive clones required at least 2-fold expansion over unstimulated cells and minimum CFSE-low frequency of 0.002% (template counts) or 0.001% (read counts). Clones detected in sequenced pre-transplant spleen, lymph node, or MLR CFSE-low populations of the donor or recipient were defined as mappable. The cumulative frequency of alloreactive clones was calculated as a percentage of all sequences, weighted by copy number. This is the immuneACCESS table as TCRdb keeps it, with only in-frame sequences that have V and J called. A part of the clones is gone; compared with another copy, unresolved V genes explain less than half, and the rest is unexplained. V and J calls and clone size come straight from that table; D and trimming were deduced from the DNA. The sample profile shows about 93,000 clones; just under 95% of them were found once. The ten largest clones add up to less than 0.5% of the sample.

V ends up 3 bases short and J 7 bases short, with an unmatched junction base count of 13. CDR1 and CDR2 were assigned from the germline V gene as SGDLS and YYNGEE. The CDR3 measures 16 amino acids from cysteine to phenylalanine. Only the CDR3 part of the read is kept: 48 bases, read in frame from the first base. The meaning of the sample's time point label: cells obtained before transplantation from donor or recipient. CD3+CD4+ and CD3+CD8+ populations were FACS-sorted from unstimulated pre-transplant donor and recipient cells taken from spleen or lymph nodes. Comments on this clone: Its antigen has not been determined. There are no base qualities to consult, and no much larger clone falls within one base.

The clonotype comes from a human donor who received an intestinal transplant. The sample consisted of unstimulated CD8+ T cells sorted from spleen or lymph node cells, taken before intestinal transplant. The V and J genes are TRBV9 and TRBJ1-3, with TRBD1 identical over 7 junction bases. The bases are TGTGCCAGCAGCGCCCTACAGGGGCCCACGTTGAACACCATATATTTT. It codes for CASSALQGPTLNTIYF.